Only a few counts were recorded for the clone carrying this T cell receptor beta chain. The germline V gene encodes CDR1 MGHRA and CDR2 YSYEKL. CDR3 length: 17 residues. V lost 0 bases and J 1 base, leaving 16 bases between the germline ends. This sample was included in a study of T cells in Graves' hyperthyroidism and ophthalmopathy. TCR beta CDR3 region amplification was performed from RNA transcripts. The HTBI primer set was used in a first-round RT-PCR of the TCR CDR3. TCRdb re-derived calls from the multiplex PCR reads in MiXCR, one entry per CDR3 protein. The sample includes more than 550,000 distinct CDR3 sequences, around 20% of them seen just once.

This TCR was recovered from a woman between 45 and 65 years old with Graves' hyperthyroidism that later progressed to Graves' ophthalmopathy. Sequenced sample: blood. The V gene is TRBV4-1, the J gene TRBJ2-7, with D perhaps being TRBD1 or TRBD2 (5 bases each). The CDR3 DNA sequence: TGCGCCAGCAGCCAAGAACCCCTTGGCAGGGAGTCCTACGAGCAGTACTTC. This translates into CASSQEPLGRESYEQYF.